These T cell receptor beta chains were read from a single sample in a study of glioma-infiltrating T cells after dendritic cell vaccination. Only in-frame clones appear in the TCRdb table, and some are missing; sequencing was by immunoSEQ multiplex PCR. The table has about 76,000 clones, roughly 84% seen once; the top ten hold 2% to 2.5%. Material: blood, obtained after dendritic cell vaccination. The receptors stem from a human donor with glioblastoma. The CDR3 runs from the conserved cysteine through the conserved F or W. Each record gives: clone size, V gene, J gene, D gene, CDR3 DNA, CDR3 protein. The D gene is left open where the match is weak. Only part of the rows carry a size: once, few, many, or a class if the clone is expanded.

abundance: -
v_gene: TRBV5-4
j_gene: TRBJ2-1
d_gene: -
CDR3nt: TGTGCCAGCAGCTTGGCCGTTATCCGCAATGAGCAGTTCTTC
CDR3aa: CASSLAVIRNEQFF

abundance: -
v_gene: TRBV5-6
j_gene: TRBJ2-7
d_gene: TRBD2
CDR3nt: TGTGCCAGCTTTGAAGCGGGAGGGGCCTACGAGCAGTACTTC
CDR3aa: CASFEAGGAYEQYF

abundance: -
v_gene: TRBV10-2
j_gene: TRBJ2-3
d_gene: -
CDR3nt: TGCGCCAGCACCCCAGACAGAATGGGAACAGATACGCAGTATTTT
CDR3aa: CASTPDRMGTDTQYF

abundance: -
v_gene: TRBV5-4
j_gene: TRBJ2-7
d_gene: TRBD2
CDR3nt: TGTGCCAGCAGCTTGGGGGTAGCGGGAGTCGAGCAGTACTTC
CDR3aa: CASSLGVAGVEQYF

abundance: -
v_gene: TRBV5-6
j_gene: TRBJ2-2
d_gene: TRBD1
CDR3nt: TGTGCCAGCACCACTTGGGGGACAGCGAACACCGGGGAGCTGTTTTTT
CDR3aa: CASTTWGTANTGELFF

abundance: -
v_gene: TRBV6-5
j_gene: TRBJ2-7
d_gene: TRBD1
CDR3nt: TGTGCCAGCAGTTCACTCGGGACAGGGGAAGTTGGGGAGCAGTACTTC
CDR3aa: CASSSLGTGEVGEQYF

abundance: -
v_gene: TRBV10-1
j_gene: TRBJ1-5
d_gene: -
CDR3nt: TGCGCCAGCAGTGAGTCTCAGGGTCAGCCCCAGCATTTT
CDR3aa: CASSESQGQPQHF

abundance: -
v_gene: TRBV5-1
j_gene: TRBJ2-3
d_gene: -
CDR3nt: TGCGCCAGCAGCAACTTAGCGGAAGGCACAGATACGCAGTATTTT
CDR3aa: CASSNLAEGTDTQYF

abundance: -
v_gene: TRBV2
j_gene: TRBJ2-7
d_gene: -
CDR3nt: TGTGCCAGCAGTGAAAACAGACTACAATACGAGCAGTACTTC
CDR3aa: CASSENRLQYEQYF

abundance: -
v_gene: TRBV7-9
j_gene: TRBJ1-1
d_gene: -
CDR3nt: TGTGCCAGCAGCCTCCTAGGGGGCACTGAAGCTTTCTTT
CDR3aa: CASSLLGGTEAFF

abundance: -
v_gene: TRBV6-5
j_gene: TRBJ2-6
d_gene: -
CDR3nt: TGTGCCAGCAGTCTACTCGGCTCTGGGGCCAACGTCCTGACTTTC
CDR3aa: CASSLLGSGANVLTF

abundance: once
v_gene: TRBV2
j_gene: TRBJ2-2
d_gene: -
CDR3nt: TGTGCCAGCAGGAGGGTGGTTTTGGGCACCGGGGAGCTGTTTTTT
CDR3aa: CASRRVVLGTGELFF

abundance: -
v_gene: TRBV21-1
j_gene: TRBJ2-5
d_gene: -
CDR3nt: TGTGCCAGCAGCAGCGACAGGGGAGAGACCCAGTACTTC
CDR3aa: CASSSDRGETQYF

abundance: once
v_gene: TRBV27
j_gene: TRBJ2-1
d_gene: TRBD1
CDR3nt: TGTGCCAGCAGTTTAGGGAGTGGGACAGGGGCCAATGAGCAGTTCTTC
CDR3aa: CASSLGSGTGANEQFF

abundance: -
v_gene: TRBV19
j_gene: TRBJ1-3
d_gene: -
CDR3nt: TGTGCCACCCGATTGTGGGCCTCCTCTGGAAACACCATATATTTT
CDR3aa: CATRLWASSGNTIYF

abundance: -
v_gene: TRBV5-1
j_gene: TRBJ1-4
d_gene: -
CDR3nt: TGCGCCAGTTCCTCCGGGGGGTTTAATGAAAAACTGTTTTTT
CDR3aa: CASSSGGFNEKLFF

abundance: -
v_gene: TRBV5-4
j_gene: TRBJ2-1
d_gene: TRBD2
CDR3nt: TGTGCCAGCACCGGGGGGACGTACGAGCAGTTCTTC
CDR3aa: CASTGGTYEQFF

abundance: -
v_gene: TRBV6-1
j_gene: TRBJ1-5
d_gene: TRBD1
CDR3nt: TGTGCCAGCAAGATAGCGACAGGGTCAGACCAGCCCCAGCATTTT
CDR3aa: CASKIATGSDQPQHF

abundance: -
v_gene: TRBV5-8
j_gene: TRBJ1-1
d_gene: TRBD1
CDR3nt: TGTGCCAGCAGCTTGGGACAGGGGTTGGCGGACACTGAAGCTTTCTTT
CDR3aa: CASSLGQGLADTEAFF

abundance: -
v_gene: TRBV6-6
j_gene: TRBJ2-5
d_gene: -
CDR3nt: TGTGCCAGCAGTTATCTCCAAGAGACCCAGTACTTC
CDR3aa: CASSYLQETQYF

abundance: -
v_gene: TRBV16
j_gene: TRBJ1-2
d_gene: -
CDR3nt: TGTGCCAGCAGCCCAGACAGGTGGGGAAATGGCTACACCTTC
CDR3aa: CASSPDRWGNGYTF

abundance: -
v_gene: TRBV5-1
j_gene: TRBJ1-2
d_gene: -
CDR3nt: TGCGCCAGCAGCCCTGGGGGCCAGCCCCTCTATGGCTACACCTTC
CDR3aa: CASSPGGQPLYGYTF

abundance: -
v_gene: TRBV29-1
j_gene: TRBJ1-1
d_gene: -
CDR3nt: TGCAGCGTCGCCGGGGGTTACACTGAAGCTTTCTTT
CDR3aa: CSVAGGYTEAFF

abundance: -
v_gene: TRBV7-2
j_gene: TRBJ1-5
d_gene: -
CDR3nt: TGTGCCAGCAGCTCTGGGGGGGGGAGCAATCAGCCCCAGCATTTT
CDR3aa: CASSSGGGSNQPQHF

abundance: -
v_gene: TRBV29-1
j_gene: TRBJ2-5
d_gene: TRBD2
CDR3nt: TGCAGCGCCCTGGCGGGGGAGGAGACCCAGTACTTC
CDR3aa: CSALAGEETQYF

abundance: -
v_gene: TRBV18
j_gene: TRBJ2-1
d_gene: TRBD2
CDR3nt: TGTGCCAGCTCACCCGGACTAGCGGGGGACAATGAGCAGTTCTTC
CDR3aa: CASSPGLAGDNEQFF

abundance: -
v_gene: TRBV7-2
j_gene: TRBJ1-1
d_gene: -
CDR3nt: TGTGCCAGCAGCTTAAGGTACGGATCCCGTGAAGGGGCTGAAGCTTTCTTT
CDR3aa: CASSLRYGSREGAEAFF

abundance: -
v_gene: TRBV11-1
j_gene: TRBJ2-2
d_gene: -
CDR3nt: TGTGCCAGCAGCCTGCGACTAGACACCGGGGAGCTGTTTTTT
CDR3aa: CASSLRLDTGELFF

abundance: -
v_gene: TRBV5-6
j_gene: TRBJ2-6
d_gene: -
CDR3nt: TGTGCCAGCAGCCCTTACTCTGGGGCCAACGTCCTGACTTTC
CDR3aa: CASSPYSGANVLTF

abundance: -
v_gene: TRBV5-1
j_gene: TRBJ2-3
d_gene: -
CDR3nt: TGCGCCAGCAGCTACTCTAGCGGCACAGATACGCAGTATTTT
CDR3aa: CASSYSSGTDTQYF

abundance: -
v_gene: TRBV19
j_gene: TRBJ1-1
d_gene: TRBD1
CDR3nt: TGTGCCAGTAGCCGGACAGGGGAAGGTGAAGCTTTCTTT
CDR3aa: CASSRTGEGEAFF

abundance: -
v_gene: TRBV7-2
j_gene: TRBJ2-2
d_gene: -
CDR3nt: TGTGCCAGCAGCCTCCTAGGGGGAGCAAACACCGGGGAGCTGTTTTTT
CDR3aa: CASSLLGGANTGELFF

abundance: -
v_gene: TRBV5-1
j_gene: TRBJ2-2
d_gene: TRBD1
CDR3nt: TGCGCCAGCTCGCTTGGGACAGGGAATCCCGGGGAGCTGTTTTTT
CDR3aa: CASSLGTGNPGELFF

abundance: -
v_gene: TRBV10-1
j_gene: TRBJ2-2
d_gene: -
CDR3nt: TGCCGTGGCAATGGCGGGATGGCCGGGGAGCTGTTTTTT
CDR3aa: CRGNGGMAGELFF

abundance: once
v_gene: TRBV27
j_gene: TRBJ2-6
d_gene: -
CDR3nt: TGTGCCAGCAGTCGACAGCCAGACCCCTACTCTGGGGCCAACGTCCTGACTTTC
CDR3aa: CASSRQPDPYSGANVLTF

abundance: -
v_gene: TRBV4-1
j_gene: TRBJ1-3
d_gene: -
CDR3nt: TGCGCCAGCAGCCAAGTGGGCACCTCTGGAAACACCATATATTTT
CDR3aa: CASSQVGTSGNTIYF

abundance: -
v_gene: TRBV11-3
j_gene: TRBJ2-7
d_gene: -
CDR3nt: TGTGCCAGCAGCTTGACAGTCCTCTCCTACGAGCAGTACTTC
CDR3aa: CASSLTVLSYEQYF

abundance: -
v_gene: TRBV5-1
j_gene: TRBJ2-3
d_gene: TRBD2
CDR3nt: TGCGCCAGCAGCTTGTTGGGCGGGGGGACAGATACGCAGTATTTT
CDR3aa: CASSLLGGGTDTQYF

abundance: -
v_gene: TRBV2
j_gene: TRBJ1-1
d_gene: -
CDR3nt: TGTGCCAGCAGCCCCGAGGGGAACACTGAAGCTTTCTTT
CDR3aa: CASSPEGNTEAFF

abundance: -
v_gene: TRBV5-4
j_gene: TRBJ1-2
d_gene: -
CDR3nt: TGTGCCAGCAGCTCCGGACTCTATGGCTACACCTTC
CDR3aa: CASSSGLYGYTF

abundance: -
v_gene: TRBV11-1
j_gene: TRBJ1-1
d_gene: TRBD1
CDR3nt: TGTGCCAGCAGCCCCCAGGGGGGGAACACTGAAGCTTTCTTT
CDR3aa: CASSPQGGNTEAFF

abundance: once
v_gene: TRBV18
j_gene: TRBJ1-2
d_gene: TRBD1
CDR3nt: TGTGCCAGCTCGCTTGACAGGGCCTATGGCTGCACCTTC
CDR3aa: CASSLDRAYGCTF

abundance: -
v_gene: TRBV2
j_gene: TRBJ2-7
d_gene: -
CDR3nt: TGTGCCAGCAATGGTGAGCCCTACGAGCAGTACTTC
CDR3aa: CASNGEPYEQYF

abundance: -
v_gene: TRBV5-4
j_gene: TRBJ2-1
d_gene: TRBD1
CDR3nt: TGTGCCAGCAGCCCCTCCGGGGACAGGGACAACAATGAGCAGTTCTTC
CDR3aa: CASSPSGDRDNNEQFF

abundance: few
v_gene: TRBV19
j_gene: TRBJ1-6
d_gene: TRBD1
CDR3nt: TGTGCCAGTACCAAGGGAAAGGGACAGGGTTATTCACCCCTCCACTTT
CDR3aa: CASTKGKGQGYSPLHF

abundance: -
v_gene: TRBV4-1
j_gene: TRBJ2-3
d_gene: TRBD2
CDR3nt: TGCGCCAGCAGCCCGGGACTAGCGGGAGTCACAGATACGCAGTATTTT
CDR3aa: CASSPGLAGVTDTQYF

abundance: -
v_gene: TRBV5-4
j_gene: TRBJ2-6
d_gene: -
CDR3nt: TGTGCCAGCAGCTCTAGTACAGGCTCTGGGGCCAACGTCCTGACTTTC
CDR3aa: CASSSSTGSGANVLTF

abundance: -
v_gene: TRBV19
j_gene: TRBJ2-7
d_gene: TRBD2
CDR3nt: TGTGCCAGTGGAGATAGCGGGACTTACGAGCAGTACTTC
CDR3aa: CASGDSGTYEQYF

abundance: -
v_gene: TRBV5-1
j_gene: TRBJ2-1
d_gene: TRBD2
CDR3nt: TGCGCCAGCAGCCTCCTAGCGGGGACAAATGAGCAGTTCTTC
CDR3aa: CASSLLAGTNEQFF

abundance: -
v_gene: TRBV7-7
j_gene: TRBJ2-5
d_gene: -
CDR3nt: TGTGCCAGCAGTCCGGCCGGGGTTCTAGAGACCCAGTACTTC
CDR3aa: CASSPAGVLETQYF

abundance: -
v_gene: TRBV4-3
j_gene: TRBJ2-5
d_gene: TRBD2
CDR3nt: TGCGCCAGCAGCACCCGACTAGCGGGAGAGGGGGAGACCCAGTACTTC
CDR3aa: CASSTRLAGEGETQYF

abundance: -
v_gene: TRBV19
j_gene: TRBJ2-7
d_gene: -
CDR3nt: TGTGCCAGTAGTATAGGGGGCTCCGTCCTGGAGCAGTACTTC
CDR3aa: CASSIGGSVLEQYF

abundance: -
v_gene: TRBV5-1
j_gene: TRBJ2-5
d_gene: -
CDR3nt: TGCGCCAGCAGCTTAGTAGCCTCCCGGGGGCAAGAGACCCAGTACTTC
CDR3aa: CASSLVASRGQETQYF

abundance: -
v_gene: TRBV10-3
j_gene: TRBJ1-4
d_gene: -
CDR3nt: TGTGCCATCAGTGACCACGACCGCGGAGAAAAACTGTTTTTT
CDR3aa: CAISDHDRGEKLFF